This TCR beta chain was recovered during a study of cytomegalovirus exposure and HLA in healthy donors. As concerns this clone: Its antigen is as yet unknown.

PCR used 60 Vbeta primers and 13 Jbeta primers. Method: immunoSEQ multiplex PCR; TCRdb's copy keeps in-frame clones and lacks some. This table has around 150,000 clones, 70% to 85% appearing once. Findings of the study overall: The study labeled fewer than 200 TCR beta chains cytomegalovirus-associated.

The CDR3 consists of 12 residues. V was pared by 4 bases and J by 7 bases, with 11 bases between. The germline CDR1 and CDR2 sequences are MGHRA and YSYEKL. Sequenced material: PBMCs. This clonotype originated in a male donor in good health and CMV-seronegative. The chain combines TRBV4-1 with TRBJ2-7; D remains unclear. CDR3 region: CASSLPGAEQYF. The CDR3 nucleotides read TGCGCCAGCAGCCTCCCGGGTGCGGAGCAGTACTTC.